The rows below give T cell receptor beta chains drawn from one sample of a study of T cell repertoires in cytomegalovirus infection. These receptors have no known antigen. TCRdb called the reads again in MiXCR, with one record for every CDR3 protein. In the table there are some 940,000 distinct CDR3 sequences, roughly 31% of which are singletons. The sequenced sample was cultured CD8+ T cells from PBMCs, obtained from culture after CMV antigen stimulation. The receptors derive from a human donor in good health (CMV status not recorded). Some clones in this sample may be carry-over from other donors' samples. The CDR3 runs from the conserved cysteine through the conserved F or W. D genes are given only for firm matches. Only some rows state a clone size, as once, few, many or a class for expanded clones.

clone_size	d_call	v_call	j_call	cdr3_aa	cdr3_nt
many	TRBD2	TRBV7-6	TRBJ2-1	CASSLTSGGARTYNEQFF	TGTGCCAGCAGCTTGACTAGCGGGGGGGCCAGAACCTACAATGAGCAGTTCTTC
NA	NA	TRBV2	TRBJ2-2	CASSPEADWTSGELFF	TGTGCCAGCAGTCCCGAGGCCGACTGGACGAGCGGGGAGCTGTTTTTT
NA	NA	TRBV29-1	TRBJ1-3	CSVGAGDSGNTIYF	TGCAGCGTTGGGGCGGGCGACTCTGGAAACACCATATATTTT
NA	TRBD2	TRBV6-2/TRBV6-3	TRBJ2-5	CASSYGVLAEETQYF	TGTGCCAGCAGTTACGGGGTGCTAGCGGAAGAGACCCAGTACTTC
few	NA	TRBV5-5	TRBJ1-2	CASSLPGSYTF	TGTGCCAGCAGCTTGCCAGGGAGCTACACCTTC
few	NA	TRBV6-5	TRBJ1-1	CASSYGQIGLGTEAFF	TGTGCCAGCAGCTATGGACAGATCGGCCTCGGCACTGAAGCTTTCTTT
NA	TRBD1	TRBV7-6	TRBJ2-1	CASSKRDRGREQFF	TGTGCCAGCAGCAAACGGGACAGGGGTCGCGAGCAGTTCTTC
NA	TRBD1	TRBV12-5	TRBJ1-2	CASGPGGVRGYIF	TGTGCTAGTGGTCCAGGGGGCGTTCGGGGCTACATCTTC
few	TRBD1	TRBV7-3	TRBJ2-1	CASSSQGFNEQFF	TGTGCCAGCAGCTCACAGGGGTTCAATGAGCAGTTCTTC
NA	NA	TRBV4-2	TRBJ1-3	CASSLYIGSGNTIYF	TGTGCCAGCAGCCTTTACATAGGGTCTGGAAACACCATATATTTT
NA	NA	TRBV7-9	TRBJ1-2	CASSLLTGPLIRNYGYTF	TGTGCCAGCAGCTTATTAACCGGGCCCCTGATCCGAAACTATGGCTACACCTTC
NA	NA	TRBV20-1	TRBJ1-1	CSATTPAMNTEAFF	TGCAGTGCTACCACTCCAGCCATGAACACTGAAGCTTTCTTT
many	NA	TRBV7-2	TRBJ2-2	CASSLEGGTGELFF	TGTGCCAGCAGCTTGGAGGGGGGGACCGGGGAGCTGTTTTTT
few	TRBD1	TRBV5-1	TRBJ1-2	CASSSGQGDYTF	TGCGCCAGCAGCTCGGGACAGGGCGACTACACCTTC
NA	TRBD1	TRBV4-1	TRBJ1-3	CASSLGQGADTIYF	TGCGCCAGCAGCCTGGGACAGGGGGCTGACACCATATATTTT
NA	NA	TRBV7-9	TRBJ2-2	CASSLAPPPGELFF	TGTGCCAGCAGCTTAGCCCCCCCCCCCGGGGAGCTGTTTTTT
NA	NA	TRBV24-1	TRBJ2-2	CATSEGDITGTGELFF	TGTGCCACCAGTGAAGGGGACATCACGGGCACCGGGGAGCTGTTTTTT
NA	NA	TRBV10-2	TRBJ2-5	CASSEYQETQYF	TGCGCCAGCAGTGAGTACCAAGAGACCCAGTACTTC
few	TRBD1	TRBV24-1	TRBJ2-6	CATTGGYGANVLTF	TGTGCCACCACAGGGGGCTATGGGGCCAACGTCCTGACTTTC
NA	TRBD2	TRBV25-1	TRBJ2-3	CASSLVTSPDTQYF	TGTGCCAGCAGCCTAGTGACTAGCCCAGATACGCAGTATTTT
few	NA	TRBV2	TRBJ2-5	CASSAYVADQETQYF	TGTGCCAGCAGTGCCTATGTGGCAGACCAAGAGACCCAGTACTTC
NA	NA	TRBV19	TRBJ2-1	CASSIGRGGSYNEQFF	TGTGCCAGTAGTATAGGCAGGGGCGGCTCCTACAATGAGCAGTTCTTC
NA	TRBD1	TRBV27	TRBJ1-1	CASSPYRGNTEAFF	TGTGCCAGCAGTCCGTACAGGGGAAACACTGAAGCTTTCTTT
few	TRBD2	TRBV5-1	TRBJ2-3	CASTETSGGIIDTQYF	TGCGCCAGCACCGAGACTAGCGGGGGGATAATAGATACGCAGTATTTT
NA	NA	TRBV4-3	TRBJ2-5	CASSQDSSGTQYF	TGCGCCAGCAGCCAAGATAGTAGTGGGACCCAGTACTTC
few	TRBD1	TRBV7-9	TRBJ1-2	CASSFGTGGVLGYTF	TGTGCCAGCAGCTTCGGGACAGGGGGCGTCCTCGGCTACACCTTC
NA	NA	TRBV7-4	TRBJ2-7	CASSLPTNSPKNNEQYF	TGTGCCAGCAGCTTACCAACGAACAGTCCGAAGAACAACGAGCAGTACTTC